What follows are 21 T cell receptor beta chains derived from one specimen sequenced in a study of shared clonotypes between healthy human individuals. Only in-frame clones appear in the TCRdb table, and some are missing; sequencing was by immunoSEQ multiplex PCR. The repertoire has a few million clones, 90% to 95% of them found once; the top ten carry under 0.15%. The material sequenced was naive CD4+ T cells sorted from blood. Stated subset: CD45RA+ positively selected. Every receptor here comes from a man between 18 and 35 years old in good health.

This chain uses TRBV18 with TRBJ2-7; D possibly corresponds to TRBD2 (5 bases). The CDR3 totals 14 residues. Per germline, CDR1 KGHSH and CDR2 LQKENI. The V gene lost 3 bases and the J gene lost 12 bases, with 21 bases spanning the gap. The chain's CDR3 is CASSPREPPAYPYF. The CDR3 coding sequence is TGTGCCAGCTCACCGAGGGAGCCCCCGGCCTACCCGTACTTC.

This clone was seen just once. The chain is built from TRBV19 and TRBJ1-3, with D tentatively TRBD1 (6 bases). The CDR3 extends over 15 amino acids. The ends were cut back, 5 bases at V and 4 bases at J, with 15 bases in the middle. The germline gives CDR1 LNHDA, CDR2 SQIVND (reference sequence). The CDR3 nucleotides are TGTGCCAGTAGTCAACGGGACACTCTAGGAAACACCATATATTTT. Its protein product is CASSQRDTLGNTIYF.

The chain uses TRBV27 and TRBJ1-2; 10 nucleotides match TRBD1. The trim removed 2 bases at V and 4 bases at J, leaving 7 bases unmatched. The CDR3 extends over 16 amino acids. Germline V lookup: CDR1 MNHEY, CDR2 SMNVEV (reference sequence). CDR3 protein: CASSLGGTGAVYGYTF. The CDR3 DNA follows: TGTGCCAGCAGTTTAGGAGGGACAGGGGCCGTCTATGGCTACACCTTC.

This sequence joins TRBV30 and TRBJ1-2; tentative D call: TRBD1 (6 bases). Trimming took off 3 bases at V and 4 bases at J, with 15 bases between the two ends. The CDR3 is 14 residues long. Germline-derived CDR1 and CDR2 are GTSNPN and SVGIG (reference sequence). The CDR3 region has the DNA TGTGCCTGGAGGAGGGGGGACGGGGCCTATGGCTACACCTTC. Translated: CAWRRGDGAYGYTF. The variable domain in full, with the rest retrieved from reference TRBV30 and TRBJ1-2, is SQTIHQWPATLVQPVGSPLSLECTVEGTSNPNLYWYRQAAGRGLQLLFYSVGIGQISSEVPQNLSASRPQDRQFILSSKKLLLSDSGFYLCAWRRGDGAYGYTFGSGTRLTVV.

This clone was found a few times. CDR3 in DNA: TGTGCCTGGGATACCCTCGAGAACACTGAAGCTTTCTTT. Translated: CAWDTLENTEAFF. This chain uses TRBV30 with TRBJ1-1; D unresolved. Germline CDR1 and CDR2: GTSNPN and SVGIG (reference sequence). CDR3 length: 13 residues. Deletions cut 5 bases from V and 1 base from J, with 11 bases between.

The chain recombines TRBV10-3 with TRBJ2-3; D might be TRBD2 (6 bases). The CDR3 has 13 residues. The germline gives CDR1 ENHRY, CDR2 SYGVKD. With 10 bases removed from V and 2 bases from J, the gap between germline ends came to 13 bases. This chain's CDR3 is CATHRDSTDTQYF. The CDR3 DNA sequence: TGTGCCACCCACCGGGACTCCACAGATACGCAGTATTTT.

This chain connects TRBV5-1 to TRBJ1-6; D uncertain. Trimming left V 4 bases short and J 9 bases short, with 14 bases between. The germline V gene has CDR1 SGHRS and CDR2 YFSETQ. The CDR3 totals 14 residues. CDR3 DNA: TGCGCCAGCAGCCTGAGGGAGGGAGGTTCACCCCTCCACTTT. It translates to CASSLREGGSPLHF.

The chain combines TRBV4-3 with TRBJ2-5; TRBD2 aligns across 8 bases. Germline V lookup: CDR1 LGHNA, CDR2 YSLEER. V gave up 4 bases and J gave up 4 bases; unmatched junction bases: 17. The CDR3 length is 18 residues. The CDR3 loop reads CASSPTNRGGGPGETQYF. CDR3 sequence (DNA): TGCGCCAGCAGCCCTACCAACCGGGGGGGAGGGCCTGGAGAGACCCAGTACTTC.

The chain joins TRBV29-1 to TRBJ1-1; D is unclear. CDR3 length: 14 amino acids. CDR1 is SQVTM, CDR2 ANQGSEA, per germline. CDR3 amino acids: CSARRTVELTEAFF. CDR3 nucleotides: TGCAGTGCCAGAAGGACGGTGGAACTGACTGAAGCTTTCTTT.

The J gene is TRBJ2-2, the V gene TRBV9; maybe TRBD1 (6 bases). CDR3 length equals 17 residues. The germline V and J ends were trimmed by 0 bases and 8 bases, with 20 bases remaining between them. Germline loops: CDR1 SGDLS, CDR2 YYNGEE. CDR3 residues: CASSVADRYQISGELFF. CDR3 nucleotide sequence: TGTGCCAGCAGCGTAGCCGACAGGTATCAAATCTCTGGGGAGCTGTTTTTT.

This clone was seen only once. The CDR3 DNA reads TGTGCCAGCAGCGTCTCTTTGCGGGGAGCCGCCTCTGGGGCCAACGTCCTGACTTTC. This gives the protein CASSVSLRGAASGANVLTF. This chain joins TRBV9 and TRBJ2-6; a weak D match, TRBD2 (6 bases). Germline CDR1 SGDLS, CDR2 YYNGEE. The CDR3 runs 19 residues. Trimming removed 2 bases from V and 0 bases from J, with 18 bases in between.

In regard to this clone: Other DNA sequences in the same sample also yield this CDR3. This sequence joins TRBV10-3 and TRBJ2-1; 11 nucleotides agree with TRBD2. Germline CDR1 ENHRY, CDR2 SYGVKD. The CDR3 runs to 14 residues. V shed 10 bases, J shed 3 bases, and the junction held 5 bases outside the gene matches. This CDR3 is CATLAGGSYNEQFF. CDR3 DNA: TGTGCCACCTTAGCGGGGGGGAGCTACAATGAGCAGTTCTTC.

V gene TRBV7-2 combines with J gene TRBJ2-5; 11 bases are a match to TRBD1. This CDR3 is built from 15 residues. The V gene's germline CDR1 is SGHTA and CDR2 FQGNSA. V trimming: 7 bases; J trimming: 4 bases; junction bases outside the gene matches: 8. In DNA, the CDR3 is TGTGCCAGCACCACCGCGGGGACAGGGGGAGAGACCCAGTACTTC. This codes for CASTTAGTGGETQYF.

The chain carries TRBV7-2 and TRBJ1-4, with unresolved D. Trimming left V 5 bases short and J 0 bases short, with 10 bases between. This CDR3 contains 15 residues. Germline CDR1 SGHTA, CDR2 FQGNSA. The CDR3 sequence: CASSANQATNEKLFF. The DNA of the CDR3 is TGTGCCAGCAGCGCCAACCAGGCAACTAATGAAAAACTGTTTTTT.

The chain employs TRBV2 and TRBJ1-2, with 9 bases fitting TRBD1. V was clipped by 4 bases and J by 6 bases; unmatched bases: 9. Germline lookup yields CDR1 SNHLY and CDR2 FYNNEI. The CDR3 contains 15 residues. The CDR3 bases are TGTGCCAGCAGTGGAACTCGGACAGGGGAGAATGGCTACACCTTC. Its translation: CASSGTRTGENGYTF.

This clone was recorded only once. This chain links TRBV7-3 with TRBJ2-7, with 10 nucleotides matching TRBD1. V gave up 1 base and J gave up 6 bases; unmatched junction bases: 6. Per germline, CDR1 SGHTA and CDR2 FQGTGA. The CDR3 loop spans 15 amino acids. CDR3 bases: TGTGCCAGCAGCTTAAGCCGACAGGGGGCTGGCGAGCAGTACTTC. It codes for CASSLSRQGAGEQYF.

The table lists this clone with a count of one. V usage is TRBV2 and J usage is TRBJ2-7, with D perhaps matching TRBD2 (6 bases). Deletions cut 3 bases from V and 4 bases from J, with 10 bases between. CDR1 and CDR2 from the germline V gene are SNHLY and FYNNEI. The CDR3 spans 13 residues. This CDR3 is CASSESEGYEQYF. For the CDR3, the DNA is TGTGCCAGCAGTGAGTCGGAGGGATACGAGCAGTACTTC.

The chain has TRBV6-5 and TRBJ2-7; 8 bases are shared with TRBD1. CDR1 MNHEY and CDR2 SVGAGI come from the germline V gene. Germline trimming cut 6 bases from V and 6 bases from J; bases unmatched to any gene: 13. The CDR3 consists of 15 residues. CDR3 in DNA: TGTGCCAGCAGGACAACGACAGGGGCACCTGCCGAGCAGTACTTC. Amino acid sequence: CASRTTTGAPAEQYF.

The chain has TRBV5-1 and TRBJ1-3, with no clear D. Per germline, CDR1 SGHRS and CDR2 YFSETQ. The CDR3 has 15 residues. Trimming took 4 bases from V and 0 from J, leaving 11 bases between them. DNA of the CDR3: TGCGCCAGCAGCCTGGAGCCACTCTCTGGAAACACCATATATTTT. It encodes CASSLEPLSGNTIYF.

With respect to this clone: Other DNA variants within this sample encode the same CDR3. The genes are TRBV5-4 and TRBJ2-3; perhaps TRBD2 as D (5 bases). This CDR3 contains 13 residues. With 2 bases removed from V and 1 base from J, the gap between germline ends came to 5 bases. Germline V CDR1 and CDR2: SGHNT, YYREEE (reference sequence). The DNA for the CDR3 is TGTGCCAGCAGCTTTAGCGGCACAGATACGCAGTATTTT. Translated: CASSFSGTDTQYF.

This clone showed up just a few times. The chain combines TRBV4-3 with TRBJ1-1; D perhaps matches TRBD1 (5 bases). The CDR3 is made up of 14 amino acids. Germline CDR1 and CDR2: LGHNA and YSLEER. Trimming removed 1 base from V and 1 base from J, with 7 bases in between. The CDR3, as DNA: TGCGCCAGCAGCCAAGCAGGGAAGAACACTGAAGCTTTCTTT. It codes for CASSQAGKNTEAFF.